Listed below are T cell receptor beta chains from one sample, sequenced in a study of control samples from healthy donors and cancer patients. This table comes from immunoSEQ multiplex PCR, and its TCRdb copy is limited to in-frame clones, with some not included. The table has about 410,000 clones, about 93% seen once. Sequenced: PBMCs. These TCRs come from a man aged 40-50 years with head and neck cancer. The CDR3 runs from the conserved cysteine through the conserved F or W. The D gene is left open where the match is weak. Clone sizes are given selectively: once, few, many, or a class where the clone is expanded.

TRBD1 NA TRBJ1-2 TRBV6-2/TRBV6-3 TGTGCCAGCAGTTACGGACAGGGGGCTGTCTATGGCTACACCTTC CASSYGQGAVYGYTF
NA NA TRBJ1-5 TRBV24-1 TGTGCCACTCCCGGCCCGGGGCCAGGGCAGCCCCAGCATTTT CATPGPGPGQPQHF
TRBD1 NA TRBJ2-5 TRBV4-1 TGCGCCAGCAGCCAGCCATTAAACAGGGGAGTGGGCAAGGAGACCCAGTACTTC CASSQPLNRGVGKETQYF
TRBD1 once TRBJ1-4 TRBV28 TGTGCCAGCAGCCGACAGGGCGGGTTTGAAAAACTGTTTTTT CASSRQGGFEKLFF
NA few TRBJ1-6 TRBV30 TGTGCCTGGAGTGTAGGAATCGGGGGTTCACCCCTCCACTTT CAWSVGIGGSPLHF
NA few TRBJ1-5 TRBV2 TGTGCCAGCAGCTCGGACCGGGACTCCTACACCTTTAGCAATCAGCCCCAGCATTTT CASSSDRDSYTFSNQPQHF
TRBD1 NA TRBJ1-2 TRBV11-2 TGTGCCAGCAGCCGAGGGACAGGGGGTAACTATGGCTACACCTTC CASSRGTGGNYGYTF
TRBD2 few TRBJ2-1 TRBV9 TGTGCCAGCAGCGTAGGACCTCGACTAGCGGGGGGGATATGGGATGAGCAGTTCTTC CASSVGPRLAGGIWDEQFF
NA NA TRBJ2-3 TRBV10-3 TGTGCCATCAGGACCCAGGGTGATAGGGTCACAGATACGCAGTATTTT CAIRTQGDRVTDTQYF
TRBD1 once TRBJ1-3 TRBV7-8 TGTGCCAGCAGCCGGCTACAGGGGGATTCTGGAAACACCATATATTTT CASSRLQGDSGNTIYF
NA NA TRBJ2-7 TRBV27 TGCGCCAGCAGTTTCCGTCCCCGTAGATACGAGCAGTACTTC CASSFRPRRYEQYF
NA NA TRBJ1-5 TRBV19 TGTGCCAGTAGTAAGGTCAGTCTGGGACACCGTAGCCATCAGCCCCAGCATTTT CASSKVSLGHRSHQPQHF
NA NA TRBJ2-2 TRBV5-6 TGTGCCAGCAGCTTTGGGGGTTGGACCGGGGAGCTGTTTTTT CASSFGGWTGELFF
NA once TRBJ1-1 TRBV7-2 TGTGCCAGCACCCCAGGCCAGGGGAACACTGAAGCTTTCTTT CASTPGQGNTEAFF
TRBD1 NA TRBJ2-1 TRBV7-2 TGTGCCAGCAGCCCGGACAGGGCAGGGAACAATGAGCAGTTCTTC CASSPDRAGNNEQFF
NA NA TRBJ2-2 TRBV19 TGTGCCAGTAGTATAGGAGGCGGTCCCCCCACCGGGGAGCTGTTTTTT CASSIGGGPPTGELFF
NA NA TRBJ1-1 TRBV6-5 TGTGCCAGCATCGCCCCAACGGGGAACACTGAAGCTTTCTTT CASIAPTGNTEAFF
TRBD1 few TRBJ2-7 TRBV19 TGTGCCAGTAGTTCCCAGCGGGGACAGGGCTGGTACGAGCAGTACTTC CASSSQRGQGWYEQYF
NA NA TRBJ2-5 TRBV28 TGTGCCAGCAGTCCCCAATCGTACCAAGAGACCCAGTACTTC CASSPQSYQETQYF
TRBD1 NA TRBJ1-5 TRBV12-5 TGTGCTAGTGGTCCCCCGGGACAGCCGAGAAGCAATCAGCCCCAGCATTTT CASGPPGQPRSNQPQHF
TRBD2 few TRBJ2-2 TRBV3-1/TRBV3-2 TGTGCCAGCAGCCAAACACTAGCGGGATGGGGGACCGGGGAGCTGTTTTTT CASSQTLAGWGTGELFF
TRBD1 NA TRBJ1-1 TRBV3-1/TRBV3-2 TGTGCCAGCAGCCAAGCCTCAGGGGGCTGGTTTGGAGCTTTCTTT CASSQASGGWFGAFF